One sample yielded the 6 T cell receptor beta chains listed below, sequenced in a study of CD8 T cells in Susac syndrome. Random hexamers were used to reverse transcribe an amount of about 0.45 to 1 ug RNA. TCRdb re-called the immunoSEQ multiplex PCR reads through MiXCR, storing one row per CDR3 protein. The sample holds 120,000 or so distinct CDR3 sequences; around 94% are singletons and the top ten take less than 0.25%. Sequencing was carried out using CD8+ T cells from PBMCs. Receptors originate from a human donor with Susac syndrome.

The chain recombines TRBV12-3 or TRBV12-4 with TRBJ1-2; 12 bases match TRBD1. The CDR3 has 15 residues. V gave up 4 bases and J gave up 7 bases; unmatched junction bases: 7. CDR3 bases: TGTGCCAGCAGTTCCGGGACAGGGGGCAATATTGGCTACACCTTC. This sequence encodes CASSSGTGGNIGYTF.

The V call is TRBV18, the J call TRBJ1-6; 8 bases match TRBD1. Looked up from germline, CDR1 is KGHSH and CDR2 is LQKENI. J lost 8 bases, V lost 3 bases, and 15 bases had no gene match. CDR3 length equals 18 residues. CDR3: CASSPPDREDLGDSPLHF. The CDR3 nucleotides are TGTGCCAGCTCACCTCCGGACAGGGAGGATCTTGGTGATTCACCCCTCCACTTT.

This clonotype was seen only once. J is TRBJ2-5 and V is TRBV5-1; no clear D. Looked up from germline, CDR1 is SGHRS and CDR2 is YFSETQ. Trimming took 0 bases from V and 4 from J, leaving 7 bases between them. The CDR3 is 13 residues long. DNA for the CDR3: TGCGCCAGCAGCTTGGCGGCGGCAGAGACCCAGTACTTC. The encoded protein is CASSLAAAETQYF.

The chain joins TRBV3-1 to TRBJ1-2; 8 bases align to TRBD1. CDR1 and CDR2 from the germline V gene are LGHDT and YNNKEL (reference sequence). This CDR3 is built from 16 residues. Trimming took 0 bases from V and 4 from J; bases not matched to a gene: 7. CDR3 DNA sequence: TGTGCCAGCAGCCAAGAAGGCCTCGGGACAGGCTATGGCTACACCTTC. Amino acids: CASSQEGLGTGYGYTF.

The V and J genes are TRBV6-5 and TRBJ1-1; TRBD1 matches at 8 bases. Germline lookup yields CDR1 MNHEY and CDR2 SVGAGI. V trimming: 0 bases; J trimming: 4 bases; junction bases outside the gene matches: 16. This CDR3 has 19 residues. CDR3: CASSYSIPLRTGQGTEAFF. The CDR3, as DNA: TGTGCCAGCAGTTACTCGATCCCTCTCAGGACAGGGCAGGGCACTGAAGCTTTCTTT.

CDR3 residues: CASSQDPRLAKNIQYF. The CDR3 DNA reads as TGCGCCAGCAGCCAAGATCCGCGTCTAGCCAAAAACATTCAGTACTTC. This chain connects TRBV4-1 to TRBJ2-4; no clear D gene. Germline CDR1 reads MGHRA; CDR2 reads YSYEKL. Trimming took off 0 bases at V and 0 bases at J, with 9 bases between the two ends. The CDR3 contains 16 residues.